The rows below give T cell receptor beta chains drawn from one sample of a study of CD8 T cells in Susac syndrome. Each CDR3 protein is one row after TCRdb ran MiXCR on the immunoSEQ multiplex PCR reads. The sample carries about 150,000 distinct CDR3 sequences, just under 95% recorded once. Sequencing was carried out using CD8+ T cells from PBMCs. These receptors originate from a human donor with multiple sclerosis. CDR3s include the opening cysteine and the closing phenylalanine or tryptophan. The order of the fields is clone size, D gene, J gene, V gene, CDR3 length, CDR3 DNA, CDR3 protein. D genes are given only for firm matches. Size is stated for part of the rows, as once, few or many counts, or as a class when the clone is expanded.

>.|.|TRBJ2-1|TRBV9|12
TGTGCCAGCAGCGTCTCGGGGAATGAGCAGTTCTTC
CASSVSGNEQFF
>.|.|TRBJ1-2|TRBV9|15
TGTGCCAGCAGCGACAACAGGGTCATTGACTATGGCTACACCTTC
CASSDNRVIDYGYTF
>.|TRBD1|TRBJ1-2|TRBV24-1|12
TGTGCCACCAGTCGGACAGGGGATCGCTACACCTTC
CATSRTGDRYTF
>.|.|TRBJ1-1|TRBV7-9|12
TGTGCCAGCAGCACCGGGACATCAGAAGCTTTCTTT
CASSTGTSEAFF
>once|.|TRBJ2-7|TRBV20-1|13
TGCAGTGCCCGTGAGATGGGGGCCTACGAGCAGTACTTC
CSAREMGAYEQYF
>.|.|TRBJ1-2|TRBV30|16
TGTGCCTGGAGCCCGACCGGGACACGGATGGCTTATGGCTACACCTTC
CAWSPTGTRMAYGYTF
>.|.|TRBJ2-1|TRBV7-9|15
TGTGCCAGCAGCTTAGGAGAGTACTCCTACAATGAGCAGTTCTTC
CASSLGEYSYNEQFF
>.|TRBD2|TRBJ2-1|TRBV27|15
TGTGCCAGCAGTCGGAGCGGGGGCCTGAACAATGAGCAGTTCTTC
CASSRSGGLNNEQFF
>.|.|TRBJ1-2|TRBV11-2|15
TGTGCCAGCAGCTTCCCCCGCCCCGGCGGCTATGGCTACACCTTC
CASSFPRPGGYGYTF
>.|.|TRBJ1-1|TRBV5-1|18
TGCGCCAGCAGCTTTGTGACCTCGTTGACCCGGGCAAACACTGAAGCTTTCTTT
CASSFVTSLTRANTEAFF
>.|.|TRBJ2-1|TRBV7-9|14
TGTGCCAGCAGCTTCCCGGCAGGTAGGAATGAGCAGTTCTTC
CASSFPAGRNEQFF
>.|.|TRBJ1-6|TRBV12-3/TRBV12-4|11
TGTGCCAGCGCCGCGGGGTCACCCCTCCACTTT
CASAAGSPLHF
>.|TRBD1|TRBJ1-2|TRBV11-3|15
TGTGCCAGCAGCTTAGTTGGACAGGGAGGATATGGCTACACCTTC
CASSLVGQGGYGYTF
>.|.|TRBJ2-2|TRBV29-1|17
TGCAGCGTTGAAGAAGAGGTGGGGGGGGCCCCCACCGGGGAGCTGTTTTTT
CSVEEEVGGAPTGELFF
>.|TRBD2|TRBJ2-1|TRBV29-1|14
TGCAGCGCACCCCTTAGCGGGGTAGGCCATGAGCAGTTCTTC
CSAPLSGVGHEQFF
>.|.|TRBJ1-1|TRBV7-9|15
TGTGCCAGCAGCTCCCCCGCGGTTGCGAACACTGAAGCTTTCTTT
CASSSPAVANTEAFF
>once|TRBD1|TRBJ2-7|TRBV7-9|16
TGTGCCAGCAGGCACACGGCACAGGGGGCCTCGTACGAGCAGTACTTC
CASRHTAQGASYEQYF
>.|.|TRBJ2-7|TRBV9|12
TGTGCCAGCAGCGTAGCTGGTTACGAGCAGTACTTC
CASSVAGYEQYF
>once|TRBD1|TRBJ1-6|TRBV6-5|15
TGTGCCAGCAGTTGGGACAGCTCCTATAATTCACCCCTCCACTTT
CASSWDSSYNSPLHF
>.|.|TRBJ1-1|TRBV13|12
TGTGCCAGCAGCCAACCGAACACTGAAGCTTTCTTT
CASSQPNTEAFF
>.|TRBD1|TRBJ2-7|TRBV10-3|14
TGTGCCATCAGCGCCAGACAGGGCGTCCACGAGCAGTACTTC
CAISARQGVHEQYF
>.|.|TRBJ2-1|TRBV30|12
TGTGCCTGGAGCGACCCTTACAATGAGCAGTTCTTC
CAWSDPYNEQFF
>.|.|TRBJ2-1|TRBV5-1|12
TGCGCCAGCAGCTTGGTGCGTAATGAGCAGTTCTTC
CASSLVRNEQFF
>.|TRBD2|TRBJ2-3|TRBV7-2|16
TGTGCCAGCAGCTATCGGGACTACCCTAGCACAGATACGCAGTATTTT
CASSYRDYPSTDTQYF
>.|.|TRBJ1-1|TRBV14|16
TGTGCCAGCAGCCAATTCGGGTCAGGGGCGCGCACTGAAGCTTTCTTT
CASSQFGSGARTEAFF
>.|TRBD2|TRBJ2-1|TRBV14|15
TGTGCCAGCAGCCTCCCGGGACTAGGGTCCAATGAGCAGTTCTTC
CASSLPGLGSNEQFF
>.|.|TRBJ1-2|TRBV12-3/TRBV12-4|13
TGTGCCAGCAGCCTTTTGGCTAACTATGGCTACACCTTC
CASSLLANYGYTF
>.|.|TRBJ1-1|TRBV29-1|11
TGCAGCGTTTTATCCATTTCTGAAGCTTTCTTT
CSVLSISEAFF
>.|TRBD2|TRBJ2-7|TRBV4-2|15
TGTGCCAGCAGCCAGGGAGCGGGGGTATCCTACGAGCAGTACTTC
CASSQGAGVSYEQYF
>.|.|TRBJ2-7|TRBV4-1|17
TGCGCCAGCAGCGGCCCCTACCATAAGGGGGACTCCTACGAGCAGTACTTC
CASSGPYHKGDSYEQYF
>.|.|TRBJ2-1|TRBV7-9|14
TGTGCCAGCACCCCGTCCATTCCGTACAATGAGCAGTTCTTC
CASTPSIPYNEQFF
>.|TRBD1|TRBJ1-5|TRBV25-1|16
TGTGCCAGCAGCCCGGCAGGGGGCTTAAGCAATCAGCCCCAGCATTTT
CASSPAGGLSNQPQHF
>.|.|TRBJ2-5|TRBV2|11
TGTGCCACCCTCCTGGGAGAGACCCAGTACTTC
CATLLGETQYF
>.|.|TRBJ2-2|TRBV2|10
TGTGCCAGCAGGGTAGGAGAGCTGTTTTTT
CASRVGELFF
>.|.|TRBJ2-3|TRBV27|15
TGTGCCAGCAGTTTAGGAGGTCGCGGGGCAGATACGCAGTATTTT
CASSLGGRGADTQYF
>.|TRBD1|TRBJ1-2|TRBV30|12
TGTGCCACCGACAGGGCTAACTATGGCTACACCTTC
CATDRANYGYTF
>.|.|TRBJ2-1|TRBV7-9|10
TGTGCCAGCAGCTTATATGAGCAGTTCTTC
CASSLYEQFF
>.|.|TRBJ2-2|TRBV13|16
TGTGCCAGCAGCTTAGGCGCAGCCCAGAACACCGGGGAGCTGTTTTTT
CASSLGAAQNTGELFF
>.|TRBD1|TRBJ1-5|TRBV20-1|16
TGCAGTGCTAGAACCGACAGGGCTAATAGCAATCAGCCCCAGCATTTT
CSARTDRANSNQPQHF
>.|.|TRBJ2-7|TRBV20-1|13
TGCAGTGCTGTTCCGGGGGAATCCTACGAGCAGTACTTC
CSAVPGESYEQYF
>.|.|TRBJ1-2|TRBV29-1|11
TGCAGCGTTGAAGACGACTATGGCTACACCTTC
CSVEDDYGYTF
>.|.|TRBJ2-1|TRBV10-3|16
TGTGCCATCAGTGAGTCCCAAGTCAGCTCCTACAATGAGCAGTTCTTC
CAISESQVSSYNEQFF
>.|.|TRBJ1-6|TRBV7-6|16
TGTGCCAGCAGCCTTCGCGGGCCCTATACCAATTCACCCCTCCACTTT
CASSLRGPYTNSPLHF
>.|.|TRBJ1-2|TRBV7-9|12
TGTGCCAGCAGCTCTGGCAGGACAGGCTACACCTTC
CASSSGRTGYTF